This T cell receptor (beta chain) was recorded in a study of blood T cell repertoires in COVID-19. Germline CDR1 is ENHRY and CDR2 is SYGVKD. The germline V and J ends were trimmed by 2 bases and 2 bases, with 6 bases remaining between them. The CDR3 extends over 13 amino acids. The repertoire was sequenced with immunoSEQ multiplex PCR; TCRdb's copy has only in-frame clones and lacks some. The data contain a few hundred thousand clones, approximately 83% of them singletons. The chain is built from TRBV10-3 and TRBJ1-1, with D unresolved. This TCR came from a woman in her 70s with acute or convalescent COVID-19. The sample was peripheral blood. The chain's CDR3 is CAISEGLNTEAFF. The CDR3 bases are TGTGCCATCAGTGAGGGCCTTAACACTGAAGCTTTCTTT.